This T cell receptor (beta chain) was sequenced for a study of blood T cell repertoires in COVID-19. Background on the study: The cDNA or gDNA used as material had been derived from T cells, B-cell-depleted T cells, or PBMCs.

This clone was found a few times. V dropped 0 bases and J dropped 4; count of bases not matched to a gene: 5. The germline V gene has CDR1 MNHEY and CDR2 SVGAGI. The CDR3 is 15 residues long. Original analysis: Amplifying reference gene primers gave estimates of nucleated cell counts. The protocol was immunoSEQ multiplex PCR, while the TCRdb copy is restricted to in-frame clones and leaves out a portion. The DNA gave D and trimming, while V, J and clone size come from that table. The sample includes about 60,000 clones, approximately 77% seen only once; the top ten take around 30%. The rearrangement joins TRBV6-5 to TRBJ2-7, with 8 bases fitting TRBD2. The sample was peripheral blood. The receptor was derived from a human donor in a cohort sampled during active COVID-19. The CDR3 protein is CASSYSIGGGYEQYF. CDR3 in DNA: TGTGCCAGCAGTTACTCGATTGGCGGGGGGTACGAGCAGTACTTC.